Listed below are T cell receptor beta chains from one sample, sequenced in a study of cytomegalovirus exposure and HLA in healthy donors. Data came from immunoSEQ multiplex PCR; TCRdb stores just in-frame clones and leaves some out. The sample has roughly 97,000 clones, over 60% seen once. The sequenced material came from PBMCs. The source of these receptors is a man in his 60s in good health and CMV-seropositive. Each CDR3 is given with its conserved first and last residue. Fields, in order: clone size, J gene, D gene, V gene, CDR3 DNA, CDR3 protein. D genes are given only for firm matches. Part of the rows lack a size; the others show once, few, many or a class for expanded clones.

few	TRBJ2-2	TRBD1	TRBV30	TGTGCCTGGGGGGAGGGACAGGGGAGGACCGGGGAGCTGTTTTTT	CAWGEGQGRTGELFF
.	TRBJ2-5	TRBD2	TRBV19	TGTGCCAGTACTAGCGGGACCCGCGGGACCCAGTACTTC	CASTSGTRGTQYF
.	TRBJ2-1	.	TRBV19	TGTGCCAGTAGTATAGACGGTGGCTCCTACAATGAGCAGTTCTTC	CASSIDGGSYNEQFF
few	TRBJ2-4	TRBD2	TRBV4-3	TGCGCCAGCAGCCAACCCCTGGCGGGGGACATTCAGTACTTC	CASSQPLAGDIQYF
.	TRBJ1-4	.	TRBV27	TGTGCCAGCAGTTGGGACGGACTAACTGAAAAACTGTTTTTT	CASSWDGLTEKLFF
.	TRBJ2-6	.	TRBV2	TGTGCCAGCAGTAGAGACTCTGGGGCCAACGTCCTGACTTTC	CASSRDSGANVLTF
.	TRBJ2-1	.	TRBV11-2	TGTGCCAGCAGCTTAGATCTCGGTCCCTACAATGAGCAGTTCTTC	CASSLDLGPYNEQFF
.	TRBJ2-1	TRBD2	TRBV19	TGTGCCAGTAGCCCGGGACTAGCGGGGGGGCTAGGGGGAGGTGAGCAGTTCTTC	CASSPGLAGGLGGGEQFF
.	TRBJ2-3	TRBD2	TRBV6-9	TGTGCCAGCGGGGTAGCGGGGGATACAGATACGCAGTATTTT	CASGVAGDTDTQYF
.	TRBJ1-3	.	TRBV28	TGTGCCAGCAGCCCAGGAGGCGAGGCTGGAAACACCATATATTTT	CASSPGGEAGNTIYF
few	TRBJ1-2	.	TRBV5-5	TGTGCCAGCAGCGCCCAAGTCAGTACGGGCTACACCTTC	CASSAQVSTGYTF
.	TRBJ2-7	TRBD1	TRBV5-1	TGCGCCAGCAGCTTGGGGACAGGGGGCTCTTACGAGCAGTACTTC	CASSLGTGGSYEQYF
.	TRBJ1-2	.	TRBV10-3	TGTGCCATCCCGGCCCGGACAGTCTATGGCTACACCTTC	CAIPARTVYGYTF
.	TRBJ2-2	TRBD1	TRBV7-8	TGTGCCAGCAGCTCCGGACAGGGAACCGGGGAGCTGTTTTTT	CASSSGQGTGELFF
once	TRBJ1-2	.	TRBV27	TGTGCCAGCAGGCCCGGGGGTGACAGTCCCGTCTATGGCTACACCTTC	CASRPGGDSPVYGYTF
once	TRBJ2-1	.	TRBV19	TGTGCCTCCCAGGGAGGGTCGGGGGGCTTGGAGCAGTTCTTC	CASQGGSGGLEQFF
few	TRBJ2-5	TRBD2	TRBV5-4	TGTGCCAGCAGCTTGGGGGGGACTAGCGAAGAGACCCAGTACTTC	CASSLGGTSEETQYF
.	TRBJ2-7	.	TRBV29-1	TGCAGCGCGGGTATCAACGAGCAGTACTTC	CSAGINEQYF